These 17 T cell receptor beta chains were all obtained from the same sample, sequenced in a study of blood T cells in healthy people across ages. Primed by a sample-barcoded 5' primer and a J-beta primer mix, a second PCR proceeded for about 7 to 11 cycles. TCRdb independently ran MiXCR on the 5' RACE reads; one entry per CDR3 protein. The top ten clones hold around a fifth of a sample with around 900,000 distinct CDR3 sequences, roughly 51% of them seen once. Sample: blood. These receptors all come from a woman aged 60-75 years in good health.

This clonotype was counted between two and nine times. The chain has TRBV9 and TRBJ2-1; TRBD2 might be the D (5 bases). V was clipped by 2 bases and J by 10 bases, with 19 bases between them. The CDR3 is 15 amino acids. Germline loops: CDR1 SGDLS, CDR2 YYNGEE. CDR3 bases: TGTGCCAGCAGCGTTGGCCTCGGACTCCAAAACGAGCAGTTCTTC. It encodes CASSVGLGLQNEQFF.

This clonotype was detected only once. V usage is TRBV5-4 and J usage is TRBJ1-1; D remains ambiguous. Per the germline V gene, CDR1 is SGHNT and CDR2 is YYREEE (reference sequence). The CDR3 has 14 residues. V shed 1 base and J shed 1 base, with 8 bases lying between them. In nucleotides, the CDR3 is TGTGCCAGCAGCTTGAAGGAGAGGAACACTGAAGCTTTCTTT. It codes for CASSLKERNTEAFF.

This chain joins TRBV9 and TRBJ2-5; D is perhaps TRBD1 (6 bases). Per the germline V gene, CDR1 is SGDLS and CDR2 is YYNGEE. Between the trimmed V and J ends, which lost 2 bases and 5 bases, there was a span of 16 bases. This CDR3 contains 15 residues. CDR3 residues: CASSVHRVQRETQYF. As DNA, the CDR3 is TGTGCCAGCAGCGTGCACAGGGTACAACGGGAGACCCAGTACTTC.

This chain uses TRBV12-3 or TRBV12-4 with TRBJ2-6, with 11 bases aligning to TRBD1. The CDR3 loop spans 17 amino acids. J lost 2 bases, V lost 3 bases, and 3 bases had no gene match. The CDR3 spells CASSFGTGGAGANVLTF. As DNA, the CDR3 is TGTGCCAGCAGTTTCGGGACAGGGGGAGCTGGGGCCAACGTCCTGACTTTC.

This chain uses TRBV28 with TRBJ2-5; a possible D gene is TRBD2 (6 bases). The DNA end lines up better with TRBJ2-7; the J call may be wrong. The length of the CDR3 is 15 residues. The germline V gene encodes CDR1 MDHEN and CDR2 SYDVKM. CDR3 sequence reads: CASSLMGDFSYEQYF. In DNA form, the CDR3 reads TGTGCCAGCAGTTTAATGGGGGACTTTTCCTACGAGCAGTACTTC.

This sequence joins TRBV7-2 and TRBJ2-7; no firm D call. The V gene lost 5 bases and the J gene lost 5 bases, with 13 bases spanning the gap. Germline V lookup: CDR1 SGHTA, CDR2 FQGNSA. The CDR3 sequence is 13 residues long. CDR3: CASSGWGINEQYF. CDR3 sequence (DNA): TGTGCCAGCAGCGGCTGGGGTATCAACGAGCAGTACTTC.

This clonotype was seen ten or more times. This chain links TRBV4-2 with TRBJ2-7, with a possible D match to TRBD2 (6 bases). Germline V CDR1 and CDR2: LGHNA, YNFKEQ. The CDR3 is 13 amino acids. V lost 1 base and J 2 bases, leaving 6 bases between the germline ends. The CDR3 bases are TGTGCCAGCAGCCAAGGGGGGGCCTACGAGCAGTACTTC. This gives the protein CASSQGGAYEQYF.

The CDR3 nucleotides read TGCAGTGCTATCCCTCTATCTGGGGCCAACGTCCTGACTTTC. Encoded protein: CSAIPLSGANVLTF. The V gene is TRBV20-1, the J gene TRBJ2-6; D not resolved. The germline V and J ends were trimmed by 4 bases and 1 base, with 8 bases remaining between them. The CDR3 runs 14 residues. Germline values: CDR1 DFQATT, CDR2 SNEGSKA (reference sequence).

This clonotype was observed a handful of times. The CDR3 region is CSATLGLAGGNEQFF. CDR3 nucleotides: TGCAGTGCTACCCTGGGACTAGCGGGAGGAAATGAGCAGTTCTTC. The V and J genes are TRBV20-1 and TRBJ2-1, with 15 positions matching TRBD2. This CDR3 has 15 residues. V lost 4 bases to trimming and J lost 7 bases; unmatched junction nucleotides: 5. Germline CDR1 reads DFQATT; CDR2 reads SNEGSKA (reference sequence).

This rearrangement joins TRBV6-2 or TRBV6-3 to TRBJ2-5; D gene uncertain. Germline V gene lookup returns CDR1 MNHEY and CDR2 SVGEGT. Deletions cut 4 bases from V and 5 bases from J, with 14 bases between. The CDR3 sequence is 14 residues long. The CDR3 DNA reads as TGTGCCAGCAGTTCCCTGATAGCAGTGGAGACCCAGTACTTC. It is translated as CASSSLIAVETQYF.

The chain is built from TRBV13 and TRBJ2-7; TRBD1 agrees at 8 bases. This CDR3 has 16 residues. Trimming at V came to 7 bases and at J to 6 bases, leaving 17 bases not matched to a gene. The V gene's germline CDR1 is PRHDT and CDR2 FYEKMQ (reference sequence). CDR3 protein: CASTTGRRTGSPEQYF. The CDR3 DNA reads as TGTGCCAGCACCACCGGAAGACGGACAGGGTCCCCCGAGCAGTACTTC.

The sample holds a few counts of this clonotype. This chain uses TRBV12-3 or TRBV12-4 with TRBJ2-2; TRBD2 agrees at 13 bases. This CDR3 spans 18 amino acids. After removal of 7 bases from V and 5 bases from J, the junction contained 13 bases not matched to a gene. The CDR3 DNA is TGTGCCAGCACCCACCCCGGACTAGCGGGAGTACGTACCGGGGAGCTGTTTTTT. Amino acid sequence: CASTHPGLAGVRTGELFF.

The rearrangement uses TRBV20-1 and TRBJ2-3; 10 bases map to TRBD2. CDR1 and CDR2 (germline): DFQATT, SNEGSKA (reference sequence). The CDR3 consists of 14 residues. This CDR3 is CSLSGRMGTDTQYF. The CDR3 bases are TGCAGCCTTAGCGGGAGGATGGGCACAGATACGCAGTATTTT.

This CDR3 is CSALVGYNQPQHF. DNA of the CDR3: TGCAGCGCCCTCGTGGGTTACAATCAGCCCCAGCATTTT. The V and J genes are TRBV29-1 and TRBJ1-5; D is ambiguous. The CDR3 is 13 amino acids. CDR1 and CDR2 (germline): SQVTM, ANQGSEA. Trimming took off 7 bases at V and 3 bases at J, with 13 bases between the two ends.

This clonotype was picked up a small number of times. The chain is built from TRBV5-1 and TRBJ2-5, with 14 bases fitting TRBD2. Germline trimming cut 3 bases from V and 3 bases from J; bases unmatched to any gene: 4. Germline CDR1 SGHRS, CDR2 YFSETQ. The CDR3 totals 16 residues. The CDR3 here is CASSSRLAGGEETQYF. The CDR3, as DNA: TGCGCCAGCAGCTCCCGACTAGCGGGAGGGGAAGAGACCCAGTACTTC. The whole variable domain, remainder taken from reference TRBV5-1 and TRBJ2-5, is KAGVTQTPRYLIKTRGQQVTLSCSPISGHRSVSWYQQTPGQGLQFLFEYFSETQRNKGNFPGRFSGRQFSNSRSEMNVSTLELGDSALYLCASSSRLAGGEETQYFGPGTRLLVL.

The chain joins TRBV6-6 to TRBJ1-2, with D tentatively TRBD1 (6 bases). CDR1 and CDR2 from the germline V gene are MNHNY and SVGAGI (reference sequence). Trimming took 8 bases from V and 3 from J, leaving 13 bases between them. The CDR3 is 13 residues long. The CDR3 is CASQDSTDYGYTF. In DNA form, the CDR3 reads TGTGCCAGCCAGGACAGTACGGACTATGGCTACACCTTC.

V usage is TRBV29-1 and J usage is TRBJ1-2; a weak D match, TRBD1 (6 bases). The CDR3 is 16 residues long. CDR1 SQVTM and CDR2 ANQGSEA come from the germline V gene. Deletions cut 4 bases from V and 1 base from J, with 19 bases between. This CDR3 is CSVVFLDSRINYGYTF. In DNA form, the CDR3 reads TGCAGCGTTGTCTTTTTGGACAGCCGCATTAACTATGGCTACACCTTC.